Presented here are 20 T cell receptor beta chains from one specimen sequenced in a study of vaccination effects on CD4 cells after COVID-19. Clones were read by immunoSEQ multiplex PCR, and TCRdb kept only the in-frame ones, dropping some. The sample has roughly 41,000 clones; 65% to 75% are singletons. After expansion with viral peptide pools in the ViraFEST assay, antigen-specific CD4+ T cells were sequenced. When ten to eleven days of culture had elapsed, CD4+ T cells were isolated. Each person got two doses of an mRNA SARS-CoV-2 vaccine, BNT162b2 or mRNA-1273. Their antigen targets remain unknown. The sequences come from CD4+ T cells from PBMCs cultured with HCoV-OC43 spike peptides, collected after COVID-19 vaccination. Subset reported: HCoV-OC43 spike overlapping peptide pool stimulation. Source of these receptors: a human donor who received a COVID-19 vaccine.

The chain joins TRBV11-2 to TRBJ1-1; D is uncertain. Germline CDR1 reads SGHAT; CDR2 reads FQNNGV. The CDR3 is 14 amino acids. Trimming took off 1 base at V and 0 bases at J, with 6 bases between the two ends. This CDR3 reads CASSLGQMNTEAFF. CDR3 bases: TGTGCCAGCAGCTTAGGTCAGATGAACACTGAAGCTTTCTTT.

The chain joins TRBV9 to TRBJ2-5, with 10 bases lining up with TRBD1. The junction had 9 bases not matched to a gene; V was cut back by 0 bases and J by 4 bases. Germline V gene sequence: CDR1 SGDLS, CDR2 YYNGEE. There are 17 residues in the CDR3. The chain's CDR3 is CASSVGTTGTGVETQYF. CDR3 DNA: TGTGCCAGCAGCGTAGGGACCACGGGGACAGGGGTAGAGACCCAGTACTTC.

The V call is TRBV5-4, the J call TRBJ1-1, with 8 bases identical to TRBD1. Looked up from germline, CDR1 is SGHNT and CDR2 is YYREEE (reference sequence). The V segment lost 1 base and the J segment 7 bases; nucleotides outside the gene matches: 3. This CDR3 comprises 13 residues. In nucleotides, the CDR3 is TGTGCCAGCAGCTTGACAGGGGGAGTTGAAGCTTTCTTT. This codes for CASSLTGGVEAFF. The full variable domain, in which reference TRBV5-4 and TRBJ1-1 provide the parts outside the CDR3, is ETGVTQSPTHLIKTRGQQVTLRCSSQSGHNTVSWYQQALGQGPQFIFQYYREEENGRGNFPPRFSGLQFPNYSSELNVNALELDDSALYLCASSLTGGVEAFFGQGTRLTVV.

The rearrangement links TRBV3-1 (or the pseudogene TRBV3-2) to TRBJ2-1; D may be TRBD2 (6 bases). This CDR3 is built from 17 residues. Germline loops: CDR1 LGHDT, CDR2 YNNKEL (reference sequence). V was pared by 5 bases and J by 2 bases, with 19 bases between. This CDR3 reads CASSFTRGSNPYNEQFF. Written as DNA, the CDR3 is TGTGCCAGCAGCTTCACGCGGGGCAGCAATCCCTACAATGAGCAGTTCTTC.

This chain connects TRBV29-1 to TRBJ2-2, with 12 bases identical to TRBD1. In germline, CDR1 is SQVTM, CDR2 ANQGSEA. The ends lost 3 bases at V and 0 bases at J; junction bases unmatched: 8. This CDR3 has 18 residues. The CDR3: CSVDAWGTGGPNTGELFF. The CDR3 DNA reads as TGCAGCGTTGACGCCTGGGGGACAGGGGGCCCGAACACCGGGGAGCTGTTTTTT.

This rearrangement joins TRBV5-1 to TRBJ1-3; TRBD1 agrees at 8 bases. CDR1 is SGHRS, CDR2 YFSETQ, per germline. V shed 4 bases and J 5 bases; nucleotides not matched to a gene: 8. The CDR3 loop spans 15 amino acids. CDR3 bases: TGCGCCAGCAGCCGCGAGGGACAGGAGAGAAACACCATATATTTT. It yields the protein CASSREGQERNTIYF.

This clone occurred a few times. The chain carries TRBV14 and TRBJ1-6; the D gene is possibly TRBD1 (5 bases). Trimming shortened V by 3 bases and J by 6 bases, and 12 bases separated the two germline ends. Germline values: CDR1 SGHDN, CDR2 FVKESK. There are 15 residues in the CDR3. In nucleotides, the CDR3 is TGTGCCAGCAGCCACCGCCGGGACTTTAATTCACCCCTCCACTTT. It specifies CASSHRRDFNSPLHF.

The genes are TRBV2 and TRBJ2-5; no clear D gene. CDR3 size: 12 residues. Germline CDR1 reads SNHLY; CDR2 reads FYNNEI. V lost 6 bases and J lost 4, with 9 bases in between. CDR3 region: CASSWSPETQYF. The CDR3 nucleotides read TGTGCCAGCAGCTGGTCCCCAGAGACCCAGTACTTC.

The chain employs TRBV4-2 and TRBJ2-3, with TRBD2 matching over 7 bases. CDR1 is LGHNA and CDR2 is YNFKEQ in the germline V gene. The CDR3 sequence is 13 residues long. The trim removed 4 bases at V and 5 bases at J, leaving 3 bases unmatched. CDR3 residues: CASSPSSGDTQYF. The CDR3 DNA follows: TGTGCCAGCAGCCCCTCTAGCGGAGATACGCAGTATTTT.

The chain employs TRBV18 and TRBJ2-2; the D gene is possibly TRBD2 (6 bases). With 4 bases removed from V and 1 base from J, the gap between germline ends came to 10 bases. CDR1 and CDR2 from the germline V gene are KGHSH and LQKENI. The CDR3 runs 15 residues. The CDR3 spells CASSRDSGNTGELFF. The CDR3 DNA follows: TGTGCCAGCTCACGTGATAGCGGGAACACCGGGGAGCTGTTTTTT.

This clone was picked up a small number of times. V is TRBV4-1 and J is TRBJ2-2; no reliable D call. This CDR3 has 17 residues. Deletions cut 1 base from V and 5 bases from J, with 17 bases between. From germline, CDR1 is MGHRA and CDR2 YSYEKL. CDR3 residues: CASSQVDMGFLTGELFF. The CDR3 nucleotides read TGCGCCAGCAGCCAAGTCGACATGGGGTTTCTGACCGGGGAGCTGTTTTTT.

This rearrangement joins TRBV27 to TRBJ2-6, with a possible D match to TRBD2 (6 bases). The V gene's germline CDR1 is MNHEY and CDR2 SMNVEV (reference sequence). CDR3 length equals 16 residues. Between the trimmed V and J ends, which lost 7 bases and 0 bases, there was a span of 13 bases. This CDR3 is CASNRDGSSGANVLTF. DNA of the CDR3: TGTGCCAGCAATAGGGACGGGAGCTCTGGGGCCAACGTCCTGACTTTC.

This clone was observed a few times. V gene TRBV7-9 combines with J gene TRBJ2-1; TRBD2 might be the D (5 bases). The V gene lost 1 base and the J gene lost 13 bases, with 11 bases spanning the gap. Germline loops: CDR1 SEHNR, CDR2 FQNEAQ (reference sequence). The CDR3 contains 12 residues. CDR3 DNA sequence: TGTGCCAGCAGCTTAGGATCCGAGGGTCAGTTCTTC. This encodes CASSLGSEGQFF. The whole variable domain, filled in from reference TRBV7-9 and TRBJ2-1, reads DTGVSQNPRHKITKRGQNVTFRCDPISEHNRLYWYRQTLGQGPEFLTYFQNEAQLEKSRLLSDRFSAERPKGSFSTLEIQRTEQGDSAMYLCASSLGSEGQFFGPGTRLTVL.

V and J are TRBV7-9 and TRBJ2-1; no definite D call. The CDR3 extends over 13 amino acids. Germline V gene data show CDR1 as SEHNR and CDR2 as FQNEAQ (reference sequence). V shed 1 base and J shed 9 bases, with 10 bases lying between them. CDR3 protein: CASSLDYRGEQFF. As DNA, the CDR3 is TGTGCCAGCAGCTTAGATTATCGCGGTGAGCAGTTCTTC.

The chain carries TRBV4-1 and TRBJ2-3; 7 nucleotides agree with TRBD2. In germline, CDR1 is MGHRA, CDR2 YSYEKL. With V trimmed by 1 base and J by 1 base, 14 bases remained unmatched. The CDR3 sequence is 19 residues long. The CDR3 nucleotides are TGCGCCAGCAGCCAAGCAGTACTCGCCGGGGCGGGGGGCACAGATACGCAGTATTTT. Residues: CASSQAVLAGAGGTDTQYF.

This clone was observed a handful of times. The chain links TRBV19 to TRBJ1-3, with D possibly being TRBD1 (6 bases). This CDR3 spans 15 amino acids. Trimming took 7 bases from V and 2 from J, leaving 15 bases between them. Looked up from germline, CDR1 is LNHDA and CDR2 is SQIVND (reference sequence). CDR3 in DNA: TGTGCCAGTACCATGGTTGGGGGCACTGGAAACACCATATATTTT. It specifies CASTMVGGTGNTIYF.

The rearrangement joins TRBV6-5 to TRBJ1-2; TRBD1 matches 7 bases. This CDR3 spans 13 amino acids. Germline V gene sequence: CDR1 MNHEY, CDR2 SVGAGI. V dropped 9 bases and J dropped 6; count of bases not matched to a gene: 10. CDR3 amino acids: CARRNRGSDGYTF. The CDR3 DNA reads TGTGCCAGACGGAACAGGGGATCCGATGGCTACACCTTC.

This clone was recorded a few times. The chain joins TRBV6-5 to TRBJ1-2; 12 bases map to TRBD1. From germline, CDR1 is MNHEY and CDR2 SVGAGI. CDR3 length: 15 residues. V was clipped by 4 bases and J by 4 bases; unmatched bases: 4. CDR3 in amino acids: CASSSQGQGAYGYTF. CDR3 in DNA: TGTGCCAGCAGTTCCCAGGGACAGGGGGCCTATGGCTACACCTTC.

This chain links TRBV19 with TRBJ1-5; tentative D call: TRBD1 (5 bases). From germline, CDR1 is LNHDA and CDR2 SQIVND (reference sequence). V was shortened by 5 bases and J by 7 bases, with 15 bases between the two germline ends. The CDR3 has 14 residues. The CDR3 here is CASSRTPRVQPQHF. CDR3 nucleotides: TGTGCCAGTAGTCGCACTCCCAGGGTCCAGCCCCAGCATTTT. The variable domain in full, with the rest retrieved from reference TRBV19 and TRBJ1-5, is DGGITQSPKYLFRKEGQNVTLSCEQNLNHDAMYWYRQDPGQGLRLIYYSQIVNDFQKGDIAEGYSVSREKKESFPLTVTSAQKNPTAFYLCASSRTPRVQPQHFGDGTRLSIL.

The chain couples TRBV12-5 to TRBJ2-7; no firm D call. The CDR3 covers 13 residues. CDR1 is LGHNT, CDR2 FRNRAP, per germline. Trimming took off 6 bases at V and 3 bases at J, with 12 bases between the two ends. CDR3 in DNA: TGTGCTAGTGGACCGGACGGAGACTACGAGCAGTACTTC. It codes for CASGPDGDYEQYF.